The present T cell receptor beta chain was sequenced within a study of T cells after yellow fever vaccination. Study-wide background: Memory subsets EM, EMRA, CM and Tscm were separated by sorting based on CD3, CD45RA, CCR7 and CD95.

In this sample, this clonotype turned up many times. Via MiXCR, TCRdb re-called the 5' RACE reads, giving one row per CDR3 protein. The sample comprises more than 25,000 distinct CDR3 sequences, 5.5% of which are singletons, and about 12% rests with the top ten. CDR1 and CDR2 from the germline V gene are KGHSH and LQKENI. The V end was cut by 0 bases, the J end by 1 base, with 11 bases between. This CDR3 comprises 16 residues. General study points: FACS-sorted repertoires could harbor abundant contaminating bulk-population clonotypes. The study found a weaker secondary response that peaked faster, day 5 versus 15.

Sequenced here: PBMCs, either bulk or a sorted T-cell subset (CD4+, CD8+, memory, or dextramer-sorted; not recorded which), sampled 15 days after the yellow fever booster vaccination. The chain couples TRBV18 to TRBJ2-3; tentatively, D is TRBD1 (5 bases). The clonotype was recovered from a man between 25 and 39 years old who received the YFV17D yellow fever vaccine. CDR3 sequence reads: CASSPPQGFGTDTQYF. The CDR3 DNA is TGTGCCAGCTCACCACCCCAGGGATTCGGCACAGATACGCAGTATTTT.